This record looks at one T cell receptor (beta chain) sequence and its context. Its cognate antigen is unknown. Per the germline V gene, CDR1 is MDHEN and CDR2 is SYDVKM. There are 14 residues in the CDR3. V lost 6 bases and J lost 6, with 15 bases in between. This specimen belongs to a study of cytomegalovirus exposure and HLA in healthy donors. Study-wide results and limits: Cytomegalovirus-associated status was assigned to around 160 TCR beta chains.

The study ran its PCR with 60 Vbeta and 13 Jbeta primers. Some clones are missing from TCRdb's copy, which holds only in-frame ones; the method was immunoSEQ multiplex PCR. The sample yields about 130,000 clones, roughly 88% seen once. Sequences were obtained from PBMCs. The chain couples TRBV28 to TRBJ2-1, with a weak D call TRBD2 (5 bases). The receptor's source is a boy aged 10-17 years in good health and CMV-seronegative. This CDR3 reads CASRPGSHPNEQFF. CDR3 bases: TGTGCCAGCAGACCGGGATCCCACCCCAATGAGCAGTTCTTC.